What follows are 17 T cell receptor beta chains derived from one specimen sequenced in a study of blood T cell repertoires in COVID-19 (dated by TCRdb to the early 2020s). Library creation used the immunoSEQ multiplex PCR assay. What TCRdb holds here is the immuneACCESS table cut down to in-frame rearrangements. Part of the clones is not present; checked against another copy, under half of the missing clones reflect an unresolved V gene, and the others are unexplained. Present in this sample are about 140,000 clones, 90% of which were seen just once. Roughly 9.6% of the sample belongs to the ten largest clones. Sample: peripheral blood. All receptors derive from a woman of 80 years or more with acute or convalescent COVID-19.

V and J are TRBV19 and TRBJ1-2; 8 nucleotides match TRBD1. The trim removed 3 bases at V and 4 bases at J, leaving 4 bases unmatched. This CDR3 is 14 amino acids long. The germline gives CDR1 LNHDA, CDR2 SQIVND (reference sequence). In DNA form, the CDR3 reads TGTGCCAGTAGTATGGCAGGGGGCATCTATGGCTACACCTTC. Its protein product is CASSMAGGIYGYTF.

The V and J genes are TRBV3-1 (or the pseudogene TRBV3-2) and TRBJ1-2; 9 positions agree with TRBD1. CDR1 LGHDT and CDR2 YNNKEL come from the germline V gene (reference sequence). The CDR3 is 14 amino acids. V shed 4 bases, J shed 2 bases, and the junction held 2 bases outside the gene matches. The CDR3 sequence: CASSPGTGNYGYTF. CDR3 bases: TGTGCCAGCAGCCCCGGGACAGGGAACTATGGCTACACCTTC.

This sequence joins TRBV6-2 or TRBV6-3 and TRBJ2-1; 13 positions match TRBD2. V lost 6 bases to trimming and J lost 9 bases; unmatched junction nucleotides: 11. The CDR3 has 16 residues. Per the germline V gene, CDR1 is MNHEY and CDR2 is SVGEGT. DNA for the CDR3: TGTGCCAGCAGCTATAGGACTAGCGGGGGTATTGGTGAGCAGTTCTTC. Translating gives CASSYRTSGGIGEQFF.

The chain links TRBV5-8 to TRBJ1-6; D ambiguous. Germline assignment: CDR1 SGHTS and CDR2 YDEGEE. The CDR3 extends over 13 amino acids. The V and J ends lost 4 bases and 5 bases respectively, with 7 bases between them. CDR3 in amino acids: CASSPSHNSPLHF. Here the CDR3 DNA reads TGTGCCAGCAGCCCGTCCCATAATTCACCCCTCCACTTT. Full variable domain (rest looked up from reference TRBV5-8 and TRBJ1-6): EAGVTQSPTHLIKTRGQQATLRCSPISGHTSVYWYQQALGLGLQFLLWYDEGEERNRGNFPPRFSGRQFPNYSSELNVNALELEDSALYLCASSPSHNSPLHFGNGTRLTVT.

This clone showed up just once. CDR3 nucleotide sequence: TGTGCCAGCAGCCTAGACAGGACGAGCTCTGGGGCCAACGTCCTGACTTTC. Translation: CASSLDRTSSGANVLTF. The rearrangement uses TRBV27 and TRBJ2-6; maybe TRBD1 (6 bases). Deletions cut 6 bases from V and 0 bases from J, with 15 bases between. CDR1 and CDR2 (germline): MNHEY, SMNVEV (reference sequence). There are 17 residues in the CDR3.

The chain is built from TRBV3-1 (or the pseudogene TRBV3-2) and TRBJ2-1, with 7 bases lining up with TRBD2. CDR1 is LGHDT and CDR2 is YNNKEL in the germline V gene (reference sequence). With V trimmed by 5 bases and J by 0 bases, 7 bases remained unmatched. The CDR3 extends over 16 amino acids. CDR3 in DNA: TGTGCCAGCAGCTCGGAGCGGGGCCCCTCCTACAATGAGCAGTTCTTC. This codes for CASSSERGPSYNEQFF.

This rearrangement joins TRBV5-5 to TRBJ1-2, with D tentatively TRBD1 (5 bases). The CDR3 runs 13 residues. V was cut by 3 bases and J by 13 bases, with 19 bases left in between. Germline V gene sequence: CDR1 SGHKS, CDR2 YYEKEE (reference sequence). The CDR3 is CASSYGGGASFTF. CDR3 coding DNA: TGTGCCAGCAGCTATGGGGGAGGGGCCAGTTTCACCTTC.

The CDR3 region has the DNA TGTGCCAGCAGTGAACCACAGGGGGCAGGTAGCAATCAGCCCCAGCATTTT. Its protein product is CASSEPQGAGSNQPQHF. The gene calls are TRBV2 and TRBJ1-5, with TRBD1 identical over 9 bases. The CDR3 runs 17 residues. Germline V gene lookup returns CDR1 SNHLY and CDR2 FYNNEI. Germline trimming cut 2 bases from V and 0 bases from J; bases unmatched to any gene: 5.

The CDR3 DNA reads as TGCGCCAGCAGCAAGGGACAGAAGAACCAAGAGACCCAGTACTTC. Amino acid sequence: CASSKGQKNQETQYF. The chain joins TRBV4-1 to TRBJ2-5; 7 bases align to TRBD1. The CDR3 spans 15 residues. V trimming: 5 bases; J trimming: 0 bases; junction bases outside the gene matches: 6. CDR1 MGHRA and CDR2 YSYEKL come from the germline V gene.

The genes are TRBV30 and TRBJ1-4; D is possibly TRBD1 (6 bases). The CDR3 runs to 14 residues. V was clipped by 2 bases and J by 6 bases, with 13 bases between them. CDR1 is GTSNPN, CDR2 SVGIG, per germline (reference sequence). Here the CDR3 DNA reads TGTGCCTGGAGTCCTGGGGGGGCGGATGAAAAACTGTTTTTT. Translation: CAWSPGGADEKLFF.

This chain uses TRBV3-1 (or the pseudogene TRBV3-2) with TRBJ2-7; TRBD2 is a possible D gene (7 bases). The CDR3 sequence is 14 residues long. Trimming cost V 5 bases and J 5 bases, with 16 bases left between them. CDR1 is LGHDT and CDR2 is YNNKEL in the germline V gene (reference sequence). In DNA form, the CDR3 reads TGTGCCAGCAGCAAGAGGGGGGGAACGGACGAGCAGTACTTC. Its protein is CASSKRGGTDEQYF.

CDR3 DNA sequence: TGTGCCAGCAGTGAATTTGGACAGGGGGCTGGTAATGAGCAGTTCTTC. This codes for CASSEFGQGAGNEQFF. This sequence joins TRBV6-1 and TRBJ2-1; TRBD1 aligns across 11 bases. This CDR3 has 16 amino acids. Germline V lookup: CDR1 MNHNS, CDR2 SASEGT. Trimming took 2 bases from V and 7 from J; bases not matched to a gene: 7.

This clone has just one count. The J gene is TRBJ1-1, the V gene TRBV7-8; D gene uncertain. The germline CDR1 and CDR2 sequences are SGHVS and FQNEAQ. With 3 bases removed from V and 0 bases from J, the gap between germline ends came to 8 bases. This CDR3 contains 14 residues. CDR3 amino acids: CASSFERLNTEAFF. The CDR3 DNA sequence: TGTGCCAGCAGCTTTGAGAGGCTGAACACTGAAGCTTTCTTT. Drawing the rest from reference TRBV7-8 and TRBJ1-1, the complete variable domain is GAGVSQSPRYKVAKRGQDVALRCDPISGHVSLFWYQQALGQGPEFLTYFQNEAQLDKSGLPSDRFFAERPEGSVSTLKIQRTQQEDSAVYLCASSFERLNTEAFFGQGTRLTVV.

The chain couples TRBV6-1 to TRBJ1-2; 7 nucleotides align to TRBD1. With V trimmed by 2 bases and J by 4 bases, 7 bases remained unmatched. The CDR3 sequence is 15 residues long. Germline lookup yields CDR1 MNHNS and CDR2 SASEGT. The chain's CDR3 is CASSEIGGAGYGYTF. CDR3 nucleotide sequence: TGTGCCAGCAGTGAAATAGGGGGCGCAGGCTATGGCTACACCTTC.

CDR3 in DNA: TGTGCCAGTAGTGCCAAGGGGGATGCGGAAAAGCAGTACTTC. Amino acid sequence: CASSAKGDAEKQYF. The V and J genes are TRBV19 and TRBJ2-7; TRBD1 might be the D (6 bases). CDR1 and CDR2 from the germline V gene are LNHDA and SQIVND (reference sequence). Between the trimmed V and J ends, which lost 5 bases and 8 bases, there was a span of 19 bases. The length of the CDR3 is 14 residues. Complete variable domain (other parts from reference TRBV19 and TRBJ2-7): DGGITQSPKYLFRKEGQNVTLSCEQNLNHDAMYWYRQDPGQGLRLIYYSQIVNDFQKGDIAEGYSVSREKKESFPLTVTSAQKNPTAFYLCASSAKGDAEKQYFGPGTRLTVT.

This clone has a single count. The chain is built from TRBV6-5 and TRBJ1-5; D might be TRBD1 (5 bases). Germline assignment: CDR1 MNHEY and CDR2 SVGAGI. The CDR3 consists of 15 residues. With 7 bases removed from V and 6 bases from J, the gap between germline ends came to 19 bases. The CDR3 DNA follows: TGTGCCAGCAAGGCGGGACTCCTTGGGACTCAGCCCCAGCATTTT. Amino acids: CASKAGLLGTQPQHF.

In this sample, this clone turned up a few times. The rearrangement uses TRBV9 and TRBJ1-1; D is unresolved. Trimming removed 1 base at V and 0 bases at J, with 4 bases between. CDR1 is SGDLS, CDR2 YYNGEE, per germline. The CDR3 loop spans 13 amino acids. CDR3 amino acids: CASSVSVNTEAFF. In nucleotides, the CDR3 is TGTGCCAGCAGCGTATCGGTGAACACTGAAGCTTTCTTT.